This T cell receptor beta chain comes out of a study of monozygotic twins with inflammatory bowel disease. Using the 5' RACE reads, TCRdb records one entry per CDR3 protein without DNA. The sample data list over 120,000 distinct CDR3 sequences. Germline CDR1 is MNHEY and CDR2 is SVGAGI. The CDR3 length is 16 residues. Sequenced input: blood. The chain couples TRBV6-5 to TRBJ2-1; TCRdb names TRBD2, which stays unverified in the absence of DNA. This receptor was taken from a human donor with ulcerative colitis or Crohn's disease, or a healthy co-twin of an affected twin (not recorded which). CDR3 sequence: CASSSGLAGTYNEQFF.